This TCR beta chain stems from a study of lymphopenia after photon versus proton radiotherapy. Germline CDR1 and CDR2: MNHEY and SMNVEV (reference sequence). V trimming: 5 bases; J trimming: 2 bases; junction bases outside the gene matches: 4. This CDR3 comprises 16 residues. Findings and limits, study-wide: Authors raise, but do not show, better survival with proton therapy.

Assay: immunoSEQ multiplex PCR; the TCRdb copy retains only in-frame clones and omits some. The sample includes 150,000 to 200,000 clones, about 88% of them seen just once. Remarks on this clone: The antigen is not known.

Sequenced material: peripheral blood, taken from a patient treated with photon-based radiotherapy. The chain links TRBV27 to TRBJ2-1, with 12 bases matching TRBD2. This clonotype originated in a man aged 50 to 59 with gastric cancer. CDR3 loop: CASSPLAGGAYNEQFF. The CDR3 nucleotides read TGTGCCAGCAGTCCGCTAGCGGGAGGGGCCTACAATGAGCAGTTCTTC.